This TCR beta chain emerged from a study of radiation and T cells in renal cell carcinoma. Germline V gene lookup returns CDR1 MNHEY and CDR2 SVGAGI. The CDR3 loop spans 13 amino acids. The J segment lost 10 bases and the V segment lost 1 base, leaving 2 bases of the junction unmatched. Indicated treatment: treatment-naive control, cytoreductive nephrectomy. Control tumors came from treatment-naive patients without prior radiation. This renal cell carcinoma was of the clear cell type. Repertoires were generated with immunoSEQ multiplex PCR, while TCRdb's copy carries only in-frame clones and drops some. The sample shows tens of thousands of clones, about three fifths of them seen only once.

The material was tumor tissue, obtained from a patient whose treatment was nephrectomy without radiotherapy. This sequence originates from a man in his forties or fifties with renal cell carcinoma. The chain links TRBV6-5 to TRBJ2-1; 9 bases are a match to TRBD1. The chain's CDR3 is CASSYLGTGEQFF. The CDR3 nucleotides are TGTGCCAGCAGTTACTTAGGGACAGGGGAGCAGTTCTTC.